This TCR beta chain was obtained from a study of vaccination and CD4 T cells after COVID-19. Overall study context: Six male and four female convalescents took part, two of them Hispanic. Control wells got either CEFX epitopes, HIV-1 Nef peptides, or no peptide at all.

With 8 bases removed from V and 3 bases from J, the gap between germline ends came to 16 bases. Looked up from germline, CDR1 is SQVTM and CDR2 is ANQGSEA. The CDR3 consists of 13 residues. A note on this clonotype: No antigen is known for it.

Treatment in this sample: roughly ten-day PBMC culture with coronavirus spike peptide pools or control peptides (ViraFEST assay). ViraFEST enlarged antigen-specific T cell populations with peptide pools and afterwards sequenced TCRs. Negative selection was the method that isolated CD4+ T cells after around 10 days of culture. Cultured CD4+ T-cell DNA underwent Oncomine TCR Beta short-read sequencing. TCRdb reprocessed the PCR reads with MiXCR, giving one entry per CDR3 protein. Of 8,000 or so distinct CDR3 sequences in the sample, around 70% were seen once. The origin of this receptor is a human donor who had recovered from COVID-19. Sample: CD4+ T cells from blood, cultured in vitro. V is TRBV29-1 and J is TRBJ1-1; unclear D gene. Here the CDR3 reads CSISRSLDTEAFF. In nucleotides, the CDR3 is TGCAGCATATCACGAAGTTTGGACACTGAAGCTTTCTTT.